What follows are 21 T cell receptor beta chains derived from one specimen sequenced in a study of cytotoxic CD8 clonotypes in ibrutinib-treated CLL. Only in-frame clones appear in the TCRdb table, and some are missing; sequencing was by immunoSEQ multiplex PCR. The data hold about 29,000 clones, with around 76% observed a single time. The starting material was PBMCs, obtained after 36 months of ibrutinib treatment. The receptors here all came from a human donor with chronic lymphocytic leukemia.

This chain connects TRBV9 to TRBJ1-5, with 8 nucleotides matching TRBD1. The CDR3 covers 13 residues. Germline CDR1 and CDR2: SGDLS and YYNGEE. Trimming took 3 bases from V and 6 from J; bases not matched to a gene: 2. This CDR3 reads CASSAGQGQPQHF. In nucleotides, the CDR3 is TGTGCCAGCAGCGCTGGACAGGGTCAGCCCCAGCATTTT.

J is TRBJ2-5 and V is TRBV9, with D unclear. The CDR3 is 17 residues long. The V end was cut by 0 bases, the J end by 0 bases, with 15 bases between. Germline values: CDR1 SGDLS, CDR2 YYNGEE. CDR3 protein: CASSVAEGNPYQETQYF. For the CDR3, the DNA is TGTGCCAGCAGCGTAGCGGAAGGGAACCCGTACCAAGAGACCCAGTACTTC.

This chain uses TRBV4-1 with TRBJ1-5; D is possibly TRBD1 (5 bases). Germline V gene sequence: CDR1 MGHRA, CDR2 YSYEKL. V dropped 2 bases and J dropped 6 bases, with 14 bases sitting between them. CDR3 size: 15 residues. DNA for the CDR3: TGCGCCAGCAGCCAACTCGTGGGGGGTGGTCAGCCCCAGCATTTT. It specifies CASSQLVGGGQPQHF.

V is TRBV27 and J is TRBJ2-7; TRBD2 matches at 9 bases. After removal of 5 bases from V and 3 bases from J, the junction contained 8 bases not matched to a gene. Germline V lookup: CDR1 MNHEY, CDR2 SMNVEV (reference sequence). The CDR3 contains 15 residues. DNA of the CDR3: TGTGCCAGCAGTCCTAGGGGACTAGCAGACTACGAGCAGTACTTC. This codes for CASSPRGLADYEQYF.

The J gene is TRBJ1-5, the V gene TRBV2; a possible D gene is TRBD1 (5 bases). The V gene's germline CDR1 is SNHLY and CDR2 FYNNEI. V was cut by 7 bases and J by 0 bases, with 10 bases left in between. There are 14 residues in the CDR3. The CDR3 spells CASKGSVSNQPQHF. In DNA, the CDR3 is TGTGCCAGCAAGGGGTCGGTTAGCAATCAGCCCCAGCATTTT.

This clone was observed once. The chain combines TRBV4-1 with TRBJ1-4, with D perhaps TRBD1 (6 bases). CDR3 size: 16 residues. Germline lookup yields CDR1 MGHRA and CDR2 YSYEKL. V was pared by 3 bases and J by 1 base, with 12 bases between. For the CDR3, the DNA is TGCGCCAGCAGCCAGCAGGGGCTAGTAACTAATGAAAAACTGTTTTTT. The encoded protein is CASSQQGLVTNEKLFF.

The chain employs TRBV6-1 and TRBJ1-5, with D uncertain. The CDR3 consists of 15 residues. Germline values: CDR1 MNHNS, CDR2 SASEGT. Trimming pared 2 bases from V and 2 bases from J, leaving 10 bases between. In DNA form, the CDR3 reads TGTGCCAGCAGTGAAAGGCGGCTCGGCAATCAGCCCCAGCATTTT. Protein: CASSERRLGNQPQHF.

Ten or more counts support this clone. The rearrangement joins TRBV4-1 to TRBJ2-7; 10 bases match TRBD1. The CDR3 contains 16 residues. CDR1 is MGHRA and CDR2 is YSYEKL in the germline V gene. V gave up 2 bases and J gave up 7 bases; unmatched junction bases: 11. The CDR3 DNA sequence: TGCGCCAGCAGCCAATCACCGGGACAGGGGTCTGGAGAGCAGTACTTC. Its translation is CASSQSPGQGSGEQYF.

This clone was recorded a few times. This chain connects TRBV2 to TRBJ2-7, with D maybe TRBD1 (5 bases). From germline, CDR1 is SNHLY and CDR2 FYNNEI. CDR3 size: 13 residues. Trimming pared 6 bases from V and 0 bases from J, leaving 9 bases between. The CDR3 protein is CASSDSYSYEQYF. In nucleotides, the CDR3 is TGTGCCAGCAGCGACAGCTACTCCTACGAGCAGTACTTC.

This clone was counted a single time. The chain is built from TRBV11-2 and TRBJ1-2; no firm D call. Per germline, CDR1 SGHAT and CDR2 FQNNGV. The CDR3 totals 14 residues. The V end lost 3 bases, the J end lost 4 bases, and 12 bases lay between the germline ends. CDR3 protein: CASSFKPEAYGYTF. CDR3 coding DNA: TGTGCCAGCAGCTTCAAACCCGAAGCCTATGGCTACACCTTC. Variable domain in full (rest from reference TRBV11-2 and TRBJ1-2): EAGVAQSPRYKIIEKRQSVAFWCNPISGHATLYWYQQILGQGPKLLIQFQNNGVVDDSQLPKDRFSAERLKGVDSTLKIQPAKLEDSAVYLCASSFKPEAYGYTFGSGTRLTVV.

This clone was seen more than once but under ten times. The V gene is TRBV4-1, the J gene TRBJ2-1; weak D call: TRBD1 (5 bases). The germline V gene has CDR1 MGHRA and CDR2 YSYEKL. This CDR3 contains 12 residues. V was cut by 0 bases and J by 13 bases, with 10 bases left in between. CDR3 sequence reads: CASSQEGPGQFF. In nucleotides, the CDR3 is TGCGCCAGCAGCCAAGAGGGGCCAGGACAGTTCTTC.

This clone was detected only once. The chain links TRBV19 to TRBJ2-1; TRBD2 aligns across 13 bases. V dropped 7 bases and J dropped 7; count of bases not matched to a gene: 7. The CDR3 is 15 residues long. CDR1 is LNHDA and CDR2 is SQIVND in the germline V gene (reference sequence). CDR3 in DNA: TGTGCCAGTACCGTACTAGCGGGGGGGAGTAATGAGCAGTTCTTC. Translated: CASTVLAGGSNEQFF.

V is TRBV20-1 and J is TRBJ2-2; D unclear. This CDR3 spans 11 amino acids. The V gene's germline CDR1 is DFQATT and CDR2 SNEGSKA (reference sequence). The V end was cut by 8 bases, the J end by 7 bases, with 11 bases between. CDR3 sequence reads: CSTRKGGELFF. The CDR3 nucleotides read TGCAGTACCCGGAAGGGCGGGGAGCTGTTTTTT.

The chain couples TRBV7-9 to TRBJ2-1, with TRBD1 identical over 8 bases. Germline-derived CDR1 and CDR2 are SEHNR and FQNEAQ (reference sequence). This CDR3 comprises 14 residues. J lost 5 bases, V lost 3 bases, and 3 bases had no gene match. In nucleotides, the CDR3 is TGTGCCAGCAGCTTTACAGGGGGGCACAATGAGCAGTTCTTC. As protein: CASSFTGGHNEQFF.

The CDR3 region is CAWSVRWQLMNTEAFF. DNA of the CDR3: TGTGCCTGGAGTGTACGATGGCAGTTGATGAACACTGAAGCTTTCTTT. V is TRBV30 and J is TRBJ1-1; D uncertain. This CDR3 contains 16 residues. The germline CDR1 and CDR2 sequences are GTSNPN and SVGIG (reference sequence). V lost 0 bases, J lost 0 bases, and 14 bases lay in between.

J is TRBJ2-7 and V is TRBV10-3, with 10 bases identical to TRBD2. The V and J ends lost 4 bases and 3 bases, in that order; junction bases with no gene match: 3. The V gene's germline CDR1 is ENHRY and CDR2 SYGVKD. This CDR3 has 14 residues. CDR3 amino acids: CAISVLAGDYEQYF. CDR3 sequence (DNA): TGTGCCATCAGTGTGCTAGCGGGGGACTACGAGCAGTACTTC.

The rearrangement links TRBV30 to TRBJ1-4, with TRBD1 matching over 7 bases. The J segment lost 0 bases and the V segment lost 2 bases, leaving 3 bases of the junction unmatched. The V gene's germline CDR1 is GTSNPN and CDR2 SVGIG (reference sequence). This CDR3 is built from 15 residues. CDR3 region: CAWSLTGATNEKLFF. DNA for the CDR3: TGTGCCTGGAGTCTAACAGGGGCAACTAATGAAAAACTGTTTTTT.

The chain links TRBV11-2 to TRBJ2-7; 9 bases match TRBD1. This CDR3 contains 15 residues. CDR1 SGHAT and CDR2 FQNNGV come from the germline V gene. V was pared by 4 bases and J by 4 bases, with 8 bases of the junction left unmatched. In DNA, the CDR3 is TGTGCCAGCAGCTCCTACGGGACAGGGACGTACGAGCAGTACTTC. It is translated as CASSSYGTGTYEQYF. The complete variable domain, with remaining parts taken from reference TRBV11-2 and TRBJ2-7, reads EAGVAQSPRYKIIEKRQSVAFWCNPISGHATLYWYQQILGQGPKLLIQFQNNGVVDDSQLPKDRFSAERLKGVDSTLKIQPAKLEDSAVYLCASSSYGTGTYEQYFGPGTRLTVT.

The chain recombines TRBV4-1 with TRBJ2-1; TRBD2 agrees at 10 bases. The CDR3 sequence is 16 residues long. Germline CDR1 is MGHRA and CDR2 is YSYEKL. V lost 6 bases to trimming and J lost 7 bases; unmatched junction nucleotides: 12. The CDR3 loop is CASSPFGTSVFNEQFF. CDR3 bases: TGCGCCAGCAGTCCTTTTGGGACTAGCGTCTTTAATGAGCAGTTCTTC.

CDR3 region: CASSLTGGYDTIYF. The CDR3 coding sequence is TGTGCCAGCAGCTTAACCGGCGGTTATGACACCATATATTTT. J is TRBJ1-3 and V is TRBV7-9; D gene unclear. Germline V gives CDR1 SEHNR, CDR2 FQNEAQ (reference sequence). V was pared by 2 bases and J by 8 bases, with 13 bases between. The CDR3 spans 14 residues.

The chain combines TRBV4-3 with TRBJ2-7; tentative D call: TRBD1 (6 bases). The V and J ends lost 5 bases and 5 bases respectively, with 19 bases between them. The germline CDR1 and CDR2 sequences are LGHNA and YSLEER. CDR3 size: 15 residues. CDR3 DNA: TGCGCCAGCAGCAAAGTTGAGACAGGTCCCCACGAGCAGTACTTC. As protein: CASSKVETGPHEQYF.